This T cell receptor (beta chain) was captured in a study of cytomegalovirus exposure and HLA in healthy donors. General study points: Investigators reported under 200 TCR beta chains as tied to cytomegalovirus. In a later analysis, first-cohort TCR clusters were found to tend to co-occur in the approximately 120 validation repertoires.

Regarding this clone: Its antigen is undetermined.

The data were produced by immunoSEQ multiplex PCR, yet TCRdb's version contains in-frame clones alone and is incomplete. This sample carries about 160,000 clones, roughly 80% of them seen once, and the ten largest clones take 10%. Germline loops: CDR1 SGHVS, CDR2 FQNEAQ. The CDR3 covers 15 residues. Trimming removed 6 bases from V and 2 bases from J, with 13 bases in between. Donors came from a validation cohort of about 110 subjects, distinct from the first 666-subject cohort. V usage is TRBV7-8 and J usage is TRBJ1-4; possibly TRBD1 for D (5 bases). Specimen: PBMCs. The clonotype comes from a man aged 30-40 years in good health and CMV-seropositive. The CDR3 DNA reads TGTGCCAGCAGTTTACCTCGGGGGACTAATGAAAAACTGTTTTTT. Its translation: CASSLPRGTNEKLFF.